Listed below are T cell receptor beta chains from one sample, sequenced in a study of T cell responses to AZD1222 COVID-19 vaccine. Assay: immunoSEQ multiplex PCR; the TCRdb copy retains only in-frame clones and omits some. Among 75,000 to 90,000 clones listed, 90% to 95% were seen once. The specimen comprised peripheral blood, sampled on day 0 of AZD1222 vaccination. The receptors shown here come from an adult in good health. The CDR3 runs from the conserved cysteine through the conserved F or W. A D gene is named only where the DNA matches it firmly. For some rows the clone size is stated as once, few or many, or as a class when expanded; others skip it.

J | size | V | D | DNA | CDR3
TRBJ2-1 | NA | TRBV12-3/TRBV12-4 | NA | TGTGCCAGCAGCTATGCTGCGGGGGAGCAGTTCTTC | CASSYAAGEQFF
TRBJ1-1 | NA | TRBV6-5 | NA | TGTGCCAGCAGTCGTCTTGGGGGCACTGAAGCTTTCTTT | CASSRLGGTEAFF
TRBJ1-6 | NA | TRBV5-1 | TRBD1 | TGCGCCAGCAGCCAATCGGGACAGGGAAGGTCACCCCTCCACTTT | CASSQSGQGRSPLHF
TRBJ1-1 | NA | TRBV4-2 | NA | TGTGCCAGCAGCCAAGAAAAAGGCCAGTGGGCCGGAGCTTTCTTT | CASSQEKGQWAGAFF
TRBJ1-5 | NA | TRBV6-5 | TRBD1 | TGTGCCAGCAGTTTACAGGGGCCGAATCAGCCCCAGCATTTT | CASSLQGPNQPQHF
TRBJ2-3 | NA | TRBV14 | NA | TGTGCCAGCAGCCTCGAAACAGGGACTGCTAGCACAGATACGCAGTATTTT | CASSLETGTASTDTQYF
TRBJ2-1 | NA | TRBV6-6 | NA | TGTGCCAGCAGGGCCCCAAGCCGGGGGCAGTTCTTC | CASRAPSRGQFF
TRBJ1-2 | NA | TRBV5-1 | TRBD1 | TGCGCCAGCAGCTTGTTCGGACAGGGCTATGGCTACACCTTC | CASSLFGQGYGYTF
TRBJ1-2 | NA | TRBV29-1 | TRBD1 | TGCAGTACCGGAGGGGGCAGCGGGTATGGCTACACCTTC | CSTGGGSGYGYTF
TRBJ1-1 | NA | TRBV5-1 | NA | TGCGCCAGCAGCCTGCAGGGGTTCGGCACTGAAGCTTTCTTT | CASSLQGFGTEAFF
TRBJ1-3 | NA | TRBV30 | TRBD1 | TGTGCCTTGGGAGGGGGCGGTTATGCTGGAAACACCATATATTTT | CALGGGGYAGNTIYF
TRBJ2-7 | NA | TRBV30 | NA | TGTGCCTGGAGTTTTTCGGTTGGCGAGCAGTACTTC | CAWSFSVGEQYF
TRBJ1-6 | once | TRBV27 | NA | TGTGCCAGCAGTCCCGTTAGGAGGGGTAGCGGTTCACCCCTCCACTTT | CASSPVRRGSGSPLHF
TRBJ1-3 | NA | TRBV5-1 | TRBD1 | TGCGCCAGCAGCTTCCCCGGGACAGGTTCTGGAAACACCATATATTTT | CASSFPGTGSGNTIYF
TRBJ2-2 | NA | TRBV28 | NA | TGTGCCAGCAGTTTACGTCAGACTAACACCGGGGAGCTGTTTTTT | CASSLRQTNTGELFF
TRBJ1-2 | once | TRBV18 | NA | TGTGCCAGCTCCTCAGTAACTGACCGTTATAACTATGGCTACACCTTC | CASSSVTDRYNYGYTF
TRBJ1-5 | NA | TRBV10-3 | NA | TGTGCCATCAGTGGGGGGAATAGCAATCAGCCCCAGCATTTT | CAISGGNSNQPQHF
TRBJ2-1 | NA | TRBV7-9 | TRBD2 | TGTGCCAGCAGCTTAGCTAGCGGGGGCAACAATGAGCAGTTCTTC | CASSLASGGNNEQFF
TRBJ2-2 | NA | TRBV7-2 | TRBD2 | TGTGCCTACGGAGTAGCGGGGCTTAACACCGGGGAGCTGTTTTTT | CAYGVAGLNTGELFF
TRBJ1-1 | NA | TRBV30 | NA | TGTGCCGCGACAGGCCAAAACACTGAAGCTTTCTTT | CAATGQNTEAFF
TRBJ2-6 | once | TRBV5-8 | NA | TGTGCCAGCAGCTTGGGGGCAGGGTTAGGGGCCAACGTCCTGACTTTC | CASSLGAGLGANVLTF
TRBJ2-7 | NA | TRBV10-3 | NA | TGTGCCATCAGACAGGCCCTCTCCTACGAGCAGTACTTC | CAIRQALSYEQYF
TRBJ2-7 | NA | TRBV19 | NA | TGTGCCAGTAGTATACAGTCCGGACAGCCCTCCTACGAGCAGTACTTC | CASSIQSGQPSYEQYF
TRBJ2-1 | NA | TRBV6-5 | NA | TGTGCCAGTCGCCCGGGACTTCTCGCCAATGAGCAGTTCTTC | CASRPGLLANEQFF
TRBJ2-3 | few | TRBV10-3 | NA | TGTGCCATCAGTGAGGTTGGACAAAGGGATACGCAGTATTTT | CAISEVGQRDTQYF
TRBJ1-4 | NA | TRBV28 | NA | TGTGCCAGCAGTTTATATAGCCAGGGTTTGGGAAAACTGTTTTTT | CASSLYSQGLGKLFF
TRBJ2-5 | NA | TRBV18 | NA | TGTGCCAGCTCAACCGGTGACTTCCAAGAGACCCAGTACTTC | CASSTGDFQETQYF